This T cell receptor (beta chain) stems from a study of cytomegalovirus exposure and HLA in healthy donors. This clone has more than one count but fewer than ten. The PCR employed 60 Vbeta primers together with 13 Jbeta primers. Clones were sequenced by immunoSEQ multiplex PCR, and TCRdb holds only the in-frame ones, with some missing. The data hold about 110,000 clones, with 75% observed a single time. Germline assignment: CDR1 WNHNN and CDR2 SYGVQD (reference sequence). The V gene end was trimmed by 7 bases and the J gene end by 8 bases; junction bases not matched to a gene: 9. This CDR3 has 14 residues.

This sequence was found in a male donor in good health and CMV-seropositive. This chain connects TRBV10-1 to TRBJ1-4; 8 bases align to TRBD1. The source material was PBMCs. CDR3 nucleotide sequence: TGCGCCAGCAATCGACAGGGGAGGGTGGAAAAACTGTTTTTT. Its translation: CASNRQGRVEKLFF.